This T cell receptor beta chain was found in a study of spatial heterogeneity in lung cancer. General study results and limits: Resection saw ubiquitous expanded tumor TCRs appear in blood more than follow-up did.

CDR1 is LNHDA, CDR2 SQIVND, per germline (reference sequence). V shed 5 bases and J 5 bases; nucleotides not matched to a gene: 7. The CDR3 has 14 amino acids. With regard to this clonotype: Its matching antigen is unknown.

TCRdb reanalysed the 5' RACE reads using MiXCR and keeps one entry per CDR3 protein. Among 45,000 to 65,000 distinct CDR3 sequences listed, less than 9.5% were seen once. Time point: blood at routine non-recurrence follow-up after resection. Whole RNA obtained from tumor, nontumor lung or frozen PBMC underwent sequencing without sorting. V is TRBV19 and J is TRBJ2-7; 9 bases match TRBD2. This specimen was PBMCs, taken at follow-up. The receptor was isolated from a female donor with early-stage non-small cell lung cancer. The DNA of the CDR3 is TGTGCCAGTAGTCCAAGCGGGGGGAGCAACGAGCAGTACTTC. Its protein is CASSPSGGSNEQYF.